These 20 T cell receptor beta chains originate from one sample sequenced in a study of CD8+ T cells in alopecia areata. Following extraction, RNA underwent reverse transcription to cDNA, which served as the sequencing template. Some clones are missing from TCRdb's copy, which holds only in-frame ones; the method was immunoSEQ multiplex PCR. This sample has just over 150,000 clones, with around half found just once. The material was CD8+ T cells sorted from blood, obtained at week 0. The receptor set was obtained from a human donor with alopecia areata.

V usage is TRBV9 and J usage is TRBJ2-5; 7 nucleotides agree with TRBD1. The ends lost 4 bases at V and 2 bases at J; junction bases unmatched: 8. The CDR3 is made up of 15 amino acids. Germline lookup yields CDR1 SGDLS and CDR2 YYNGEE. This CDR3 is CASSSYGTDQETQYF. CDR3 nucleotide sequence: TGTGCCAGCAGCTCTTACGGGACAGATCAAGAGACCCAGTACTTC.

The V and J genes are TRBV5-1 and TRBJ2-1; D is unclear. Trimming removed 4 bases from V and 10 bases from J, with 15 bases in between. Germline lookup yields CDR1 SGHRS and CDR2 YFSETQ. This CDR3 spans 13 amino acids. The CDR3 nucleotides read TGCGCCAGCAGCCCCGACCCCCCAAGCGAGCAGTTCTTC. It encodes CASSPDPPSEQFF.

The chain combines TRBV30 with TRBJ1-4; D unclear. V gave up 0 bases and J gave up 3 bases, with 11 bases separating them. The CDR3 consists of 15 residues. Looked up from germline, CDR1 is GTSNPN and CDR2 is SVGIG (reference sequence). CDR3 residues: CAWSVPREANEKLFF. CDR3 DNA sequence: TGTGCCTGGAGTGTCCCCCGGGAAGCTAATGAAAAACTGTTTTTT.

In its sample, this clone was seen a few times. The genes are TRBV7-9 and TRBJ1-1, with 10 positions matching TRBD1. The CDR3 length is 16 residues. After removal of 3 bases from V and 3 bases from J, the junction contained 7 bases not matched to a gene. Germline lookup yields CDR1 SEHNR and CDR2 FQNEAQ (reference sequence). The CDR3 sequence: CASSFGDRGFDTEAFF. The DNA of the CDR3 is TGTGCCAGCAGCTTTGGGGACAGGGGATTCGACACTGAAGCTTTCTTT. The whole variable domain, remainder taken from reference TRBV7-9 and TRBJ1-1, is DTGVSQNPRHKITKRGQNVTFRCDPISEHNRLYWYRQTLGQGPEFLTYFQNEAQLEKSRLLSDRFSAERPKGSFSTLEIQRTEQGDSAMYLCASSFGDRGFDTEAFFGQGTRLTVV.

This chain joins TRBV13 and TRBJ1-1; no definite D call. V was clipped by 1 base and J by 1 base, with 7 bases between them. Germline loops: CDR1 PRHDT, CDR2 FYEKMQ (reference sequence). The CDR3 consists of 14 residues. The CDR3: CASSLVAGNTEAFF. CDR3 coding DNA: TGTGCCAGCAGCTTAGTGGCAGGGAACACTGAAGCTTTCTTT.

The chain joins TRBV5-5 to TRBJ2-5; D unclear. The J call is uncertain, as TRBJ2-7 better fits the DNA end. This CDR3 region has 13 residues. Germline V gene sequence: CDR1 SGHKS, CDR2 YYEKEE (reference sequence). CDR3 amino acids: CASSLASTYEQYF. The CDR3 DNA reads TGTGCCAGCAGCTTGGCGTCAACCTACGAGCAGTACTTC.

CDR3 DNA sequence: TGTGCCAGCTCCGGGGGGGCCTACGAGCAGTACTTC. Translating it yields CASSGGAYEQYF. V gene TRBV2 combines with J gene TRBJ2-7, with 8 bases aligning to TRBD2. CDR3 length: 12 residues. Losses at the gene ends were 8 bases for V and 2 bases for J; bases not matched to a gene: 2. The germline gives CDR1 SNHLY, CDR2 FYNNEI.

The chain couples TRBV4-3 to TRBJ1-2; 7 nucleotides match TRBD1. The CDR3 extends over 15 amino acids. V dropped 0 bases and J dropped 4; count of bases not matched to a gene: 5. Germline V lookup: CDR1 LGHNA, CDR2 YSLEER. The CDR3 coding sequence is TGCGCCAGCAGCCAAGAGCGCGGGACAGTCTATGGCTACACCTTC. It encodes CASSQERGTVYGYTF.

V usage is TRBV7-9 and J usage is TRBJ2-5; 7 bases map to TRBD1. V shed 5 bases and J 13 bases; nucleotides not matched to a gene: 13. CDR1 and CDR2 from the germline V gene are SEHNR and FQNEAQ (reference sequence). This CDR3 region has 13 residues. The chain's CDR3 is CASSRREPGGLYF. The CDR3, as DNA: TGTGCCAGCAGCCGTCGGGAACCAGGGGGTCTGTACTTC.

V is TRBV29-1 and J is TRBJ2-3; 8 nucleotides align to TRBD2. The CDR3 contains 15 residues. The germline V gene has CDR1 SQVTM and CDR2 ANQGSEA. The ends lost 7 bases at V and 0 bases at J; junction bases unmatched: 9. The CDR3 nucleotides are TGCAGCGCCAGGACTAGCAGGGATAGCACAGATACGCAGTATTTT. Translated: CSARTSRDSTDTQYF.

This chain joins TRBV14 and TRBJ1-1; weak D call: TRBD1 (5 bases). Germline V gene lookup returns CDR1 SGHDN and CDR2 FVKESK. The ends were cut back, 0 bases at V and 9 bases at J, with 8 bases in the middle. This CDR3 spans 12 amino acids. CDR3 sequence: CASSQEGGKAFF. CDR3 bases: TGTGCCAGCAGCCAAGAGGGGGGTAAAGCTTTCTTT. Filled out from reference TRBV14 and TRBJ1-1, the complete variable domain reads EAGVTQFPSHSVIEKGQTVTLRCDPISGHDNLYWYRRVMGKEIKFLLHFVKESKQDESGMPNNRFLAERTGGTYSTLKVQPAELEDSGVYFCASSQEGGKAFFGQGTRLTVV.

V usage is TRBV4-3 and J usage is TRBJ1-1; D gene uncertain. The CDR3 has 13 residues. The V gene lost 5 bases and the J gene lost 2 bases, with 9 bases spanning the gap. Germline-derived CDR1 and CDR2 are LGHNA and YSLEER. The chain's CDR3 is CASSYSPNTEAFF. CDR3 nucleotides: TGCGCCAGCAGCTATTCTCCTAACACTGAAGCTTTCTTT.

This clone was seen more than once but under ten times. CDR3 nucleotide sequence: TGTGCCAGCAGAGGGGACAGGGGAAGCAATCAGCCCCAGCATTTT. Its protein is CASRGDRGSNQPQHF. The chain has TRBV2 and TRBJ1-5, with 10 bases identical to TRBD1. Germline CDR1 and CDR2: SNHLY and FYNNEI. This CDR3 has 15 amino acids. V lost 6 bases to trimming and J lost 1 base; unmatched junction nucleotides: 3.

This chain connects TRBV9 to TRBJ2-3; 8 bases are a match to TRBD2. The length of the CDR3 is 16 residues. CDR1 and CDR2 from the germline V gene are SGDLS and YYNGEE. Trimming took 0 bases from V and 0 from J; bases not matched to a gene: 3. CDR3 in amino acids: CASSVVAGSSTDTQYF. The CDR3 DNA sequence: TGTGCCAGCAGCGTAGTAGCGGGGTCTAGCACAGATACGCAGTATTTT.

J is TRBJ2-2 and V is TRBV27; D possibly corresponds to TRBD1 (6 bases). Between the trimmed V and J ends, which lost 6 bases and 8 bases, there was a span of 19 bases. Germline-derived CDR1 and CDR2 are MNHEY and SMNVEV (reference sequence). The CDR3 covers 15 residues. CDR3 sequence: CASRTTDRLFGELFF. The DNA for the CDR3 is TGTGCCAGCAGGACAACAGACAGGCTATTTGGGGAGCTGTTTTTT.

This clone was detected only a few times. The chain employs TRBV4-3 and TRBJ2-1; D is ambiguous. Germline CDR1 reads LGHNA; CDR2 reads YSLEER. V lost 0 bases, J lost 6 bases, and 15 bases lay in between. The CDR3 has 16 residues. The CDR3 DNA is TGCGCCAGCAGCCAAGATTCGGCGCTCACTGGCAATGAGCAGTTCTTC. Amino acids: CASSQDSALTGNEQFF.

In its sample, this clone was seen a few times. The J gene is TRBJ1-5, the V gene TRBV5-6; D gene uncertain. The length of the CDR3 is 12 residues. CDR1 and CDR2 from the germline V gene are SGHDT and YYEEEE. V was trimmed by 8 bases and J by 2 bases, leaving 8 bases between them. CDR3 nucleotides: TGTGCCAGTTCCGGTGGCAATCAGCCCCAGCATTTT. It encodes CASSGGNQPQHF. Complete variable domain (other parts from reference TRBV5-6 and TRBJ1-5): DAGVTQSPTHLIKTRGQQVTLRCSPKSGHDTVSWYQQALGQGPQFIFQYYEEEERQRGNFPDRFSGHQFPNYSSELNVNALLLGDSALYLCASSGGNQPQHFGDGTRLSIL.

This clone was counted once. This chain links TRBV11-2 with TRBJ1-6, with TRBD1 matching over 9 bases. The CDR3 extends over 16 amino acids. V lost 5 bases, J lost 7 bases, and 9 bases stayed unmatched. Germline CDR1 is SGHAT and CDR2 is FQNNGV. The CDR3 DNA sequence: TGTGCCAGCAGCACCCGGGGACAGGGAGTAAATTCACCCCTCCACTTT. Protein sequence: CASSTRGQGVNSPLHF.

This clone has a handful of counts. CDR3 sequence reads: CASSLLRENTEAFF. CDR3 sequence (DNA): TGTGCCAGCAGCTTGTTGAGGGAGAACACTGAAGCTTTCTTT. The chain carries TRBV5-6 and TRBJ1-1; D not resolved. CDR3 size: 14 residues. The germline V and J ends were trimmed by 1 base and 1 base, with 8 bases remaining between them. CDR1 SGHDT and CDR2 YYEEEE come from the germline V gene.

In this sample, this clone turned up a few times. The chain joins TRBV29-1 to TRBJ2-1; a possible D gene is TRBD2 (6 bases). Germline-derived CDR1 and CDR2 are SQVTM and ANQGSEA. This CDR3 region has 12 residues. V lost 7 bases and J lost 12, with 19 bases in between. The CDR3 loop is CSASQGAEGQFF. DNA for the CDR3: TGCAGCGCCTCCCAAGGGGCGGAGGGGCAGTTCTTC.